The 19 T cell receptor beta chains in this list originate from one sample, sequenced in a study of T cells after yellow fever vaccination. TCRdb recomputed calls from the 5' RACE reads with MiXCR, one row per CDR3 protein. Here the sample spans over 110,000 distinct CDR3 sequences, roughly 8% being singletons. The source was CD4+ T cells sorted from PBMCs, collected 5 days after the yellow fever booster vaccination. All receptors derive from a man aged 30 to 39 who received the YFV17D yellow fever vaccine.

This clonotype came up many times. At one boundary the junction diverges from the germline segment, which might be a read error. The chain uses TRBV7-7 and TRBJ2-1; 11 nucleotides match TRBD2. CDR3 size: 15 residues. Germline V gene data show CDR1 as SSHAT and CDR2 as FNYEAQ (reference sequence). In DNA form, the CDR3 reads TGTGCTAGCAGCCCTGGGACTAGCGGTGGCCGTGAGCAGTTCTTC. Encoded protein: CASSPGTSGGREQFF.

This clonotype has a count of ten or more. CDR3 residues: CASSLRAGTSGYYNEQFF. The CDR3, as DNA: TGTGCCAGCAGCCTCCGGGCCGGGACTAGCGGGTATTACAATGAGCAGTTCTTC. The chain couples TRBV14 to TRBJ2-1; 12 nucleotides agree with TRBD2. CDR3 length: 18 residues. Looked up from germline, CDR1 is SGHDN and CDR2 is FVKESK. Germline trimming cut 4 bases from V and 4 bases from J; bases unmatched to any gene: 11.

This clonotype showed up many times. The chain is built from TRBV6-2 or TRBV6-3 and TRBJ2-1, with no clear D. V lost 0 bases, J lost 5 bases, and 11 bases lay in between. CDR3 length: 15 amino acids. The germline CDR1 and CDR2 sequences are MNHEY and SVGEGT. The CDR3 protein is CASSYSIVTNNEQFF. In DNA, the CDR3 is TGTGCCAGCAGTTACTCGATTGTAACCAACAATGAGCAGTTCTTC.

This clonotype was counted at least ten times. A read error may account for a junction end that differs from germline. The chain recombines TRBV5-1 with TRBJ2-5; tentatively, D is TRBD1 or TRBD2 (5 bases each). The CDR3 runs to 12 residues. The V gene's germline CDR1 is SGHRS and CDR2 YFSETQ. CDR3 in amino acids: CASSLEGETQYF. CDR3 DNA: TGTGCCAGCAGTTTAGAGGGGGAGACCCAGTACTTC.

This clonotype was observed many times. The chain carries TRBV24-1 and TRBJ2-3; the match to TRBD2 covers 8 bases. J lost 2 bases, V lost 2 bases, and 8 bases had no gene match. Germline V CDR1 and CDR2: KGHDR, SFDVKD. This CDR3 is 17 amino acids long. The DNA of the CDR3 is TGTGCCACCAGTGATTCCCGGACTAGCTCGAACACAGATACGCAGTATTTT. This encodes CATSDSRTSSNTDTQYF.

This clonotype was counted ten times or more. The genes are TRBV18 and TRBJ2-3; D tentatively fits TRBD1 or TRBD2 (6 bases each). V lost 5 bases, J lost 6 bases, and 15 bases lay in between. The CDR3 sequence is 14 residues long. The germline V gene encodes CDR1 KGHSH and CDR2 LQKENI. The CDR3 bases are TGTGCCAGCTCATCCCAATGGGGGGCGGATACGCAGTATTTT. Translation: CASSSQWGADTQYF.

The table lists this clonotype with many counts. The V and J genes are TRBV6-1 and TRBJ1-2; possibly TRBD1 for D (6 bases). This CDR3 comprises 16 residues. The V end lost 6 bases, the J end lost 1 base, and 18 bases lay between the germline ends. Germline V CDR1 and CDR2: MNHNS, SASEGT. The CDR3 DNA sequence: TGTGCCAGCAGCGAGGGGGGCACGGTGAATAACTATGGCTACACCTTC. Protein: CASSEGGTVNNYGYTF.

With respect to this clonotype: A much larger clone differs from this one at a single base, so this may be a read error. For the CDR3, the DNA is TGTGCCAGCAGCCCCACCCAAGCGGGGACCTACGAGCAGTACTTC. Its protein product is CASSPTQAGTYEQYF. The chain uses TRBV7-9 and TRBJ2-7; 7 bases fit TRBD2. Trimming at V came to 5 bases and at J to 2 bases, leaving 9 bases not matched to a gene. The CDR3 totals 15 residues. Germline V gives CDR1 SEHNR, CDR2 FQNEAQ (reference sequence).

V gene TRBV7-9 combines with J gene TRBJ2-3; the match to TRBD1 covers 7 bases. With 4 bases clipped from V and 6 bases from J, the junction kept 16 bases outside the gene matches. CDR1 and CDR2 (germline): SEHNR, FQNEAQ (reference sequence). This CDR3 spans 17 amino acids. DNA for the CDR3: TGTGCCAGCAGCTCATCCCACGTCAGGGGGTTCGTCGATACGCAGTATTTT. The encoded protein is CASSSSHVRGFVDTQYF.

In this sample, this clonotype turned up many times. The chain has TRBV20-1 and TRBJ1-1; 7 bases are a match to TRBD1. CDR3 length equals 15 residues. In germline, CDR1 is DFQATT, CDR2 SNEGSKA (reference sequence). Trimming removed 1 base from V and 1 base from J; junction bases left unmatched: 6. The chain's CDR3 is CSARARGQTNTEAFF. In nucleotides, the CDR3 is TGCAGTGCTAGAGCGCGGGGACAGACGAACACTGAAGCTTTCTTT.

To note about this clonotype: A single base separates this from a much larger clone, so it may be a read error. V is TRBV6-5 and J is TRBJ2-7, with TRBD2 matching over 9 bases. This CDR3 is built from 14 residues. The V and J ends lost 4 bases and 3 bases, in that order; junction bases with no gene match: 4. Per the germline V gene, CDR1 is MNHEY and CDR2 is SVGAGI. As DNA, the CDR3 is TGTGCCAGCAGTTCGCTAGCGGGACTCTACGAGCAGTACTTC. Its translation: CASSSLAGLYEQYF.

The J gene is TRBJ1-2, the V gene TRBV6-5; weak D call: TRBD1 (6 bases). The CDR3 extends over 15 amino acids. Trimming removed 5 bases from V and 7 bases from J, with 20 bases in between. Per germline, CDR1 MNHEY and CDR2 SVGAGI. CDR3 DNA sequence: TGTGCCAGCAGTCCGCGGACAGTCGGTTCGGGTGGCTACACCTTC. This sequence encodes CASSPRTVGSGGYTF.

This clonotype was seen ten or more times. The chain uses TRBV19 and TRBJ1-6; D gene uncertain. Germline V gene lookup returns CDR1 LNHDA and CDR2 SQIVND (reference sequence). This CDR3 region has 16 residues. V lost 0 bases and J 5 bases, leaving 11 bases between the germline ends. The CDR3 loop reads CASSIEGSFNNSPLHF. CDR3 DNA sequence: TGTGCCAGTAGTATAGAAGGCAGTTTCAATAATTCACCCCTCCACTTT.

This clonotype was counted between two and nine times. This chain uses TRBV2 with TRBJ2-3; possibly TRBD1 for D (6 bases). CDR3 length equals 14 residues. CDR1 SNHLY and CDR2 FYNNEI come from the germline V gene. V was clipped by 6 bases and J by 2 bases, with 12 bases between them. CDR3 region: CASREQGPTDTQYF. The CDR3 nucleotides read TGTGCCAGCAGGGAACAGGGACCCACAGATACGCAGTATTTT.

This clonotype was picked up many times. This chain uses TRBV4-2 with TRBJ2-3, with 11 positions matching TRBD2. CDR1 and CDR2 (germline): LGHNA, YNFKEQ. V lost 2 bases and J lost 0; bases outside the gene matches: 4. The CDR3 has 17 residues. The CDR3 spells CASSQLTSGTSTDTQYF. For the CDR3, the DNA is TGTGCCAGCAGCCAACTGACTAGCGGGACAAGCACAGATACGCAGTATTTT.

This clonotype was picked up many times. The chain uses TRBV7-8 and TRBJ2-3; TRBD2 aligns across 7 bases. Germline-derived CDR1 and CDR2 are SGHVS and FQNEAQ. The length of the CDR3 is 15 residues. Germline trimming cut 5 bases from V and 2 bases from J; bases unmatched to any gene: 7. CDR3 protein: CASSRMRDYTDTQYF. The CDR3 DNA reads as TGTGCCAGCAGCCGTATGCGGGACTACACAGATACGCAGTATTTT.

The sample holds many counts of this clonotype. The J gene is TRBJ2-3, the V gene TRBV20-1; perhaps D is TRBD1 or TRBD2 (5 bases each). The CDR3 is 13 residues long. Trimming cost V 5 bases and J 2 bases, with 11 bases left between them. The germline V gene encodes CDR1 DFQATT and CDR2 SNEGSKA (reference sequence). CDR3 in DNA: TGCAGTGCTTGCGACGGGGCCACAGATACGCAGTATTTT. As protein: CSACDGATDTQYF.

This clonotype was observed many times. This chain connects TRBV20-1 to TRBJ2-7; 7 bases match TRBD1. The germline gives CDR1 DFQATT, CDR2 SNEGSKA (reference sequence). Germline trimming cut 2 bases from V and 4 bases from J; bases unmatched to any gene: 5. CDR3 length: 13 residues. Here the CDR3 DNA reads TGCAGTGCTAGACCTGGGACAGTGTACGAGCAGTACTTC. This encodes CSARPGTVYEQYF.

This clonotype was picked up many times. The V and J genes are TRBV4-2 and TRBJ2-1; 9 bases agree with TRBD2. Germline V gene lookup returns CDR1 LGHNA and CDR2 YNFKEQ. The trim removed 1 base at V and 5 bases at J, leaving 6 bases unmatched. The CDR3 is 16 residues long. The CDR3 DNA reads TGTGCCAGCAGCCAAGTTGGGACTAGCAGAAACAATGAGCAGTTCTTC. This codes for CASSQVGTSRNNEQFF.